This TCR beta chain was found in a study of pediatric ulcerative colitis. The assay was immunoSEQ multiplex PCR, and TCRdb's table has in-frame clones only and misses some. The data contain fewer than 30,000 clones, 65% to 80% of them singletons. Looked up from germline, CDR1 is LNHNV and CDR2 is YYDKDF (reference sequence). With 1 base clipped from V and 1 base from J, the junction kept 14 bases outside the gene matches. CDR3 length equals 20 residues. One to two pinch biopsies were taken from the rectum during colonoscopy. Sample: gut tissue. The clonotype was recovered from a boy younger than 18 with severe ulcerative colitis. The J gene is TRBJ2-5, the V gene TRBV15, with 11 bases aligning to TRBD2. CDR3 DNA sequence: TGTGCCACCAGCAGAGGTAGCGTGGGTGGACTAGCGGGCTTCCAAGAGACCCAGTACTTC. This codes for CATSRGSVGGLAGFQETQYF.